The rows below give T cell receptor beta chains drawn from one sample of a study of T cells in Graves' hyperthyroidism and ophthalmopathy. TCRdb independently ran MiXCR on the multiplex PCR reads; one entry per CDR3 protein. The data show approximately 380,000 distinct CDR3 sequences, about 18% seen once. The sample consisted of blood. These receptors came from a woman between 18 and 29 years old with Graves' hyperthyroidism. The CDR3 runs from the conserved cysteine through the conserved F or W. A D gene is named only where the DNA matches it firmly. Only some rows state a clone size, as once, few, many or a class for expanded clones.

j_call d_call clone_size v_call cdr3_aa cdr3_nt
TRBJ1-1 . . TRBV18 CASSRPQGLNTEAFF TGTGCCAGCTCTCGCCCTCAGGGATTGAACACTGAAGCTTTCTTT
TRBJ1-5 TRBD1 few TRBV7-7 CASIDRDMGSSQPQHF TGTGCTAGCATCGACAGGGATATGGGTAGCAGTCAGCCCCAGCATTTT
TRBJ2-5 TRBD1 . TRBV5-1 CASFTGVNGETQYF TGCGCCAGCTTTACAGGGGTTAATGGAGAGACCCAGTACTTC
TRBJ1-1 . many TRBV6-1 CATGWTEAFF TGTGCCACAGGTTGGACTGAAGCTTTCTTT
TRBJ2-5 . many TRBV19 CASRGRSKETQYF TGTGCCAGTAGAGGACGGAGCAAGGAGACCCAGTACTTC
TRBJ1-1 TRBD1 many TRBV12-5 CASGSDRMGFGAFF TGTGCTAGTGGCTCGGACAGGATGGGATTCGGGGCTTTCTTT
TRBJ1-1 . many TRBV11-3 CASSLDREDPEAFF TGTGCCAGCAGCTTAGATCGGGAAGACCCTGAAGCTTTCTTT
TRBJ2-4 TRBD1 . TRBV6-2/TRBV6-3 CASSRTGTNIQYF TGTGCCAGCAGTAGGACAGGGACAAACATTCAGTACTTC
TRBJ2-5 TRBD2 many TRBV20-1 CSATGLAKRTQYF TGCAGTGCCACGGGACTAGCTAAGAGAACCCAGTACTTC
TRBJ2-5 . . TRBV2 CASSVQRLGAETQYF TGTGCCAGCAGTGTACAGCGTCTGGGGGCAGAGACCCAGTACTTC
TRBJ2-7 . many TRBV11-1 CASLLVGLGTSSYEQYF TGTGCCTCCTTACTCGTTGGTTTGGGAACGAGCTCCTACGAGCAGTACTTC
TRBJ1-1 . many TRBV28 CASSLLVFNTEAFF TGTGCCAGCAGTTTATTAGTTTTTAACACTGAAGCTTTCTTT
TRBJ2-2 . . TRBV12-3/TRBV12-4 CASNSRGLEGTGELFF TGTGCCAGCAACTCTAGGGGGCTGGAGGGGACCGGGGAGCTGTTTTTT
TRBJ1-1 . few TRBV5-5 CASSLGPRGRGRAFF TGTGCCAGCAGCTTGGGCCCCCGGGGGCGGGGAAGGGCTTTCTTT
TRBJ1-2 . many TRBV20-1 CSAKRGYTF TGCAGTGCTAAACGTGGCTACACCTTC
TRBJ1-1 . . TRBV6-5 CASSSAGHSNTEAFF TGTGCCAGCAGTTCCGCGGGACACTCGAACACTGAAGCTTTCTTT
TRBJ1-3 TRBD1 . TRBV5-1 CASSRGQVSGNTIYF TGCGCCAGCAGCAGGGGACAGGTCTCTGGAAACACCATATATTTT
TRBJ2-7 TRBD2 once TRBV15 CATSRTGGDEQYF TGTGCCACCAGCAGAACCGGGGGGGACGAGCAGTACTTC
TRBJ2-2 . many TRBV6-1 CASTQADTGELFF TGTGCCAGCACCCAGGCAGACACCGGGGAGCTGTTTTTT
TRBJ2-7 TRBD1 many TRBV30 CAWQGQGNEQYF TGTGCCTGGCAGGGACAGGGTAACGAGCAGTACTTC
TRBJ1-1 . . TRBV12-3/TRBV12-4 CASIPGTDAFF TGTGCCAGCATCCCCGGGACTGATGCTTTCTTT
TRBJ1-2 . . TRBV5-6 CASSLGVGSHYGYTF TGTGCCAGCAGCTTGGGGGTTGGGTCACACTATGGCTACACCTTC
TRBJ2-7 TRBD1 many TRBV20-1 CSADPFTGAEVGAYEQYF TGCAGTGCAGATCCCTTCACAGGGGCGGAAGTGGGGGCCTACGAGCAGTACTTC
TRBJ2-5 . many TRBV7-2 CASSFTPQETQYF TGTGCCAGCAGCTTTACACCCCAGGAGACCCAGTACTTC
TRBJ2-5 . many TRBV20-1 CSARQLETQYF TGCAGTGCAAGACAGTTAGAGACCCAGTACTTC
TRBJ2-7 . many TRBV5-1 CASSEEVGSYEQYF TGCGCCAGCAGCGAGGAAGTGGGGTCCTACGAGCAGTACTTC
TRBJ1-5 . many TRBV30 CAWSRQVNQPQHF TGTGCCTGGAGTAGGCAGGTGAATCAGCCCCAGCATTTT
TRBJ1-3 . . TRBV20-1 CSAQQRPGTIYF TGCAGTGCCCAGCAGCGCCCGGGCACCATATATTTT
TRBJ2-7 . many TRBV15 CATARAPGYEQYF TGTGCCACCGCTCGGGCCCCGGGGTACGAGCAGTACTTC
TRBJ1-2 TRBD1 once TRBV6-1 CASSARLRGTALSYGYTF TGTGCCAGCAGTGCCAGATTAAGGGGGACAGCGCTCTCCTATGGCTACACCTTC
TRBJ1-1 . many TRBV9 CASSVAGFGTEAFF TGTGCCAGCAGCGTAGCAGGGTTCGGCACTGAAGCTTTCTTT
TRBJ2-7 . many TRBV4-2 CASSQVAGAAYEQYF TGTGCCAGCAGCCAAGTAGCAGGGGCAGCCTACGAGCAGTACTTC
TRBJ2-4 . many TRBV18 CASSPGQAKNIQYF TGTGCCAGCTCACCAGGACAGGCCAAAAACATTCAGTACTTC
TRBJ1-5 . . TRBV7-2 CASSWGAKGQPQHF TGTGCCAGCAGTTGGGGGGCGAAAGGACAGCCCCAGCATTTT
TRBJ1-1 TRBD1 few TRBV4-1 CASSQERQGTEAFF TGCGCCAGCAGCCAAGAACGACAGGGGACAGAAGCTTTCTTT
TRBJ2-7 TRBD1 many TRBV20-1 CSTGPGQPTEQYF TGCAGTACCGGGCCGGGACAGCCTACGGAGCAGTACTTC
TRBJ2-7 . many TRBV20-1 CSVSVPGLSREQYF TGCAGTGTGAGCGTGCCAGGGCTTTCACGCGAGCAGTACTTC
TRBJ2-2 . . TRBV18 CASSPGTGPEGGELFF TGTGCCAGCTCACCGGGTACCGGGCCCGAGGGCGGGGAGCTGTTTTTT
TRBJ2-6 . many TRBV10-1 CASRGGTTKAGANVLTF TGCGCCAGCAGGGGCGGGACGACGAAAGCTGGGGCCAACGTCCTGACTTTC
TRBJ1-2 . . TRBV13 CASSLRQKDGYTF TGTGCCAGCAGCTTAAGACAGAAGGATGGCTACACCTTC
TRBJ1-5 . many TRBV19 CASTAAPRYGNQPQHF TGTGCCAGTACCGCAGCCCCAAGGTATGGGAATCAGCCCCAGCATTTT
TRBJ1-5 . . TRBV12-3/TRBV12-4 CASSLDAGPYSNQPQHF TGTGCCAGCAGCCTAGACGCAGGGCCATATAGCAATCAGCCCCAGCATTTT
TRBJ2-7 . many TRBV12-3/TRBV12-4 CASSRRGIGVGSSEQYF TGTGCCAGCAGCCGTCGCGGTATCGGGGTGGGATCGTCCGAGCAGTACTTC
TRBJ1-2 . many TRBV6-1 CASRQTYGYTF TGTGCCAGCAGACAGACCTATGGCTACACCTTC
TRBJ2-7 . few TRBV3-1 CASSHEGTYEQYF TGTGCCAGCAGCCACGAGGGGACCTACGAGCAGTACTTC
TRBJ2-4 . many TRBV20-1 CSAARTGSVKNIQYF TGCAGTGCCGCCCGGACGGGCTCGGTCAAAAACATTCAGTACTTC
TRBJ2-7 . many TRBV28 CASSLFLFGGSSYEQYF TGTGCCAGCAGTTTATTCTTGTTTGGGGGGAGCTCCTACGAGCAGTACTTC
TRBJ2-5 TRBD2 . TRBV11-2 CASSPDGSGGAWRWQETQYF TGTGCCAGCAGCCCCGATGGAAGCGGGGGGGCTTGGAGGTGGCAAGAGACCCAGTACTTC
TRBJ1-2 . few TRBV4-1 CASSQVAAQAFYGYTF TGCGCCAGCAGCCAAGTCGCCGCTCAAGCCTTCTATGGCTACACCTTC
TRBJ2-6 . many TRBV27 CASSPLRANVLTF TGTGCCAGCAGTCCCTTAAGGGCCAACGTCCTGACTTTC
TRBJ2-5 . many TRBV6-5 CASSYSGGRGETQYF TGTGCCAGCAGTTACTCCGGGGGCCGAGGAGAGACCCAGTACTTC
TRBJ2-7 . . TRBV28 CASSLVYYEQYF TGTGCCAGCAGTTTAGTCTACTACGAGCAGTACTTC
TRBJ1-2 . many TRBV6-1 CASSEGDGYGYTF TGTGCCAGCAGTGAGGGGGACGGCTATGGCTACACCTTC